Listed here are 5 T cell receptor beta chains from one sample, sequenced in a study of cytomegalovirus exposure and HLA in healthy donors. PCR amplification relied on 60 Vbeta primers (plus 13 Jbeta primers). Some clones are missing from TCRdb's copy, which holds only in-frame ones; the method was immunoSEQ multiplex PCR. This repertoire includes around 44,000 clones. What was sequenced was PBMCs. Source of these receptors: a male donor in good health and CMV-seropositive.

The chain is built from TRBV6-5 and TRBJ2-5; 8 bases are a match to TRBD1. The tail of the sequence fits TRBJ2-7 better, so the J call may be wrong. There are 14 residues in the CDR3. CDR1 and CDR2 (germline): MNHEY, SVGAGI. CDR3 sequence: CASSWDRSAYEQYF. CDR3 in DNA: TGTGCCAGCAGCTGGGACAGGTCAGCCTACGAGCAGTACTTC.

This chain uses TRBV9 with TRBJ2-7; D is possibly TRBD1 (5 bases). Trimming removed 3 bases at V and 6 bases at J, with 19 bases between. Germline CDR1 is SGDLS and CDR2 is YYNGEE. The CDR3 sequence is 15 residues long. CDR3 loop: CASSAPEGVSSEQYF. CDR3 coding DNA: TGTGCCAGCAGCGCCCCGGAAGGGGTCTCGTCCGAGCAGTACTTC.

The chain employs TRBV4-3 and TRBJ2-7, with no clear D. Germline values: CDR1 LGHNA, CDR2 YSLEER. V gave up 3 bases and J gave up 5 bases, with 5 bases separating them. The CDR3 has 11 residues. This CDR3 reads CASSQGHEQYF. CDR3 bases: TGCGCCAGCAGCCAGGGCCACGAGCAGTACTTC.

The CDR3 protein is CASRDSYSPLHF. CDR3 nucleotide sequence: TGTGCCAGCCGGGACAGCTATTCACCCCTCCACTTT. J is TRBJ1-6 and V is TRBV5-4; 7 nucleotides align to TRBD1. J lost 8 bases, V lost 7 bases, and 3 bases had no gene match. The CDR3 runs 12 residues. The germline CDR1 and CDR2 sequences are SGHNT and YYREEE (reference sequence).

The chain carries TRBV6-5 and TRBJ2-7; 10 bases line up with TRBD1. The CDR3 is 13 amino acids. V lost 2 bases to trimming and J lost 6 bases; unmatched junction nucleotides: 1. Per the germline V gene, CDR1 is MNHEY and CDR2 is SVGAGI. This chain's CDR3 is CASSYGTGVEQYF. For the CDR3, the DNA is TGTGCCAGCAGTTACGGGACAGGGGTCGAGCAGTACTTC.